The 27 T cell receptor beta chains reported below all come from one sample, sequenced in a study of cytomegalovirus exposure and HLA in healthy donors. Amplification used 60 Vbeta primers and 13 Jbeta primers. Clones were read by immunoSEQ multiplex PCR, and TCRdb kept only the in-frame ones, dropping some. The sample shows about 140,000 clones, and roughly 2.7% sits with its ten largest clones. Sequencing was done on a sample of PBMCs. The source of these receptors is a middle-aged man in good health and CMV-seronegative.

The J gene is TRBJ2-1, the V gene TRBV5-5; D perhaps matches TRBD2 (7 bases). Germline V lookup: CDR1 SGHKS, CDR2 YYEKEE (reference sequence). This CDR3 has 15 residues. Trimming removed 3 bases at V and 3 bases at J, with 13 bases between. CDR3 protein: CASSSGGLLYNEQFF. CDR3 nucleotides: TGTGCCAGCAGCTCGGGGGGCCTTCTCTACAATGAGCAGTTCTTC.

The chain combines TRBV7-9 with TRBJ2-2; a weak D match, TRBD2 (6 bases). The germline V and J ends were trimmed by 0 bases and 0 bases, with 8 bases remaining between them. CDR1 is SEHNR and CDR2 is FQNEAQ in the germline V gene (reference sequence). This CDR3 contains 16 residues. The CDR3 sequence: CASSLAGLANTGELFF. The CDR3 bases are TGTGCCAGCAGCTTAGCGGGACTGGCGAACACCGGGGAGCTGTTTTTT.

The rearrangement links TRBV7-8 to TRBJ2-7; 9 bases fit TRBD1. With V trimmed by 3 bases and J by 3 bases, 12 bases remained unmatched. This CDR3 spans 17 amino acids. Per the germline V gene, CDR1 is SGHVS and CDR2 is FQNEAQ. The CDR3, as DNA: TGTGCCAGCAGCTTCGAGACGGGACAGGGCTTCTTCTACGAGCAGTACTTC. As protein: CASSFETGQGFFYEQYF.

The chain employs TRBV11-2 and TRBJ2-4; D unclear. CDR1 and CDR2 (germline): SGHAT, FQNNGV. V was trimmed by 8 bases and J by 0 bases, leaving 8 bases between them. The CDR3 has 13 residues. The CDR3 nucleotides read TGTGCCAGCCGTGGCCTAGCCAAAAACATTCAGTACTTC. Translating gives CASRGLAKNIQYF. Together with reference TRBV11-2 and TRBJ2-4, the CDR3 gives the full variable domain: EAGVAQSPRYKIIEKRQSVAFWCNPISGHATLYWYQQILGQGPKLLIQFQNNGVVDDSQLPKDRFSAERLKGVDSTLKIQPAKLEDSAVYLCASRGLAKNIQYFGAGTRLSVL.

Here the CDR3 DNA reads TGTGCCAGCAGTTTCGTAACAGGCATCGAAATCGGGACCCAGTACTTC. Translation gives CASSFVTGIEIGTQYF. The chain couples TRBV28 to TRBJ2-5, with TRBD1 as a possible D gene (5 bases). Trimming cost V 3 bases and J 7 bases, with 21 bases left between them. The CDR3 length is 16 residues. CDR1 is MDHEN and CDR2 is SYDVKM in the germline V gene.

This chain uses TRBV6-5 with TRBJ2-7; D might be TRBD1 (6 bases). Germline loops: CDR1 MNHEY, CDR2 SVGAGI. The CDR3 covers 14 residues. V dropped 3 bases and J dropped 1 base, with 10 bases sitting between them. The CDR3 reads CASSYFTGSYEQYF. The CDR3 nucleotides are TGTGCCAGCAGTTATTTCACAGGGTCCTACGAGCAGTACTTC.

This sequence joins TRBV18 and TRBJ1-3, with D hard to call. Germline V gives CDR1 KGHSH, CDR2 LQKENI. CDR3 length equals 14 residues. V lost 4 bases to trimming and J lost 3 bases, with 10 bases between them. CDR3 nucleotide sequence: TGTGCCAGCTCACTCCGGGAGGTTGGAAACACCATATATTTT. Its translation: CASSLREVGNTIYF.

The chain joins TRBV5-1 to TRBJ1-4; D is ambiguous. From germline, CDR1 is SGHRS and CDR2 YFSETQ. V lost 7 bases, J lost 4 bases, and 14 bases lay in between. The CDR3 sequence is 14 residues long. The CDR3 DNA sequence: TGCGCCAGCCGGGTCGGCAGTCTTAATGAAAAACTGTTTTTT. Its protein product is CASRVGSLNEKLFF. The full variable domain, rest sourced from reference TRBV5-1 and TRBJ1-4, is KAGVTQTPRYLIKTRGQQVTLSCSPISGHRSVSWYQQTPGQGLQFLFEYFSETQRNKGNFPGRFSGRQFSNSRSEMNVSTLELGDSALYLCASRVGSLNEKLFFGSGTQLSVL.

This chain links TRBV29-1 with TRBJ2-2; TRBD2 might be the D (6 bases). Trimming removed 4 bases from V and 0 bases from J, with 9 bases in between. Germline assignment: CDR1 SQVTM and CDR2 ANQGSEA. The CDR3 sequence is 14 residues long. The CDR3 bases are TGCAGCGTTGTGGGACTGTCGAACACCGGGGAGCTGTTTTTT. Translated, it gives CSVVGLSNTGELFF.

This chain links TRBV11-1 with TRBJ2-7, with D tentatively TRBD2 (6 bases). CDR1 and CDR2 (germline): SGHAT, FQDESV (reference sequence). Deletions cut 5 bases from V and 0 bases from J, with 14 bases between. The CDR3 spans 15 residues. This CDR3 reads CASSPMRGDSYEQYF. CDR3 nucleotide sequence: TGTGCCAGCAGCCCCATGCGGGGAGACTCCTACGAGCAGTACTTC.

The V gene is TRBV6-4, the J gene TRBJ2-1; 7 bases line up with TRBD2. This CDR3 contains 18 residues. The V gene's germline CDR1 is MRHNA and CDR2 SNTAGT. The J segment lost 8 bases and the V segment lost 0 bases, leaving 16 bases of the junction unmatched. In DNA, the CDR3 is TGTGCCAGCAGTGACTCGGCCACCCGGGGAGGGGTGGGGGATGAGCAGTTCTTC. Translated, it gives CASSDSATRGGVGDEQFF.

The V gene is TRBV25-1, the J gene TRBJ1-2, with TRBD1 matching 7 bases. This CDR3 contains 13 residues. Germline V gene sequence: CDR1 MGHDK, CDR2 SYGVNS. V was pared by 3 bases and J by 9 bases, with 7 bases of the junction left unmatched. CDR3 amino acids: CASSDIGGGSYTF. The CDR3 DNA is TGTGCCAGCAGTGATATTGGAGGGGGCAGCTACACCTTC.

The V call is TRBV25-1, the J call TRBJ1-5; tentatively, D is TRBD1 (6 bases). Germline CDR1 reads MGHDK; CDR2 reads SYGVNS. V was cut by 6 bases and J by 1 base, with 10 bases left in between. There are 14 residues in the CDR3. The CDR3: CASRETGSNQPQHF. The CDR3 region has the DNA TGTGCCAGCAGAGAAACAGGGAGCAATCAGCCCCAGCATTTT.

CDR3 sequence (DNA): TGTGCCAGCAGCCAACCCGGGTACGGTCTTACGGGGGGAATCGACGAGCAGTACTTC. It codes for CASSQPGYGLTGGIDEQYF. J is TRBJ2-7 and V is TRBV14; 7 positions match TRBD2. J lost 5 bases, V lost 2 bases, and 21 bases had no gene match. This CDR3 is 19 amino acids long. Germline V gives CDR1 SGHDN, CDR2 FVKESK.

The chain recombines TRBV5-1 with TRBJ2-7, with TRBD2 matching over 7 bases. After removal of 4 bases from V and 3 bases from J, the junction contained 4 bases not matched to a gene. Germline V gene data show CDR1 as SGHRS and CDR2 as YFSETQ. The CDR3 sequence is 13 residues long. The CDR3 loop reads CASSAGLNYEQYF. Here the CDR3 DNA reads TGCGCCAGCAGCGCGGGACTAAACTACGAGCAGTACTTC.

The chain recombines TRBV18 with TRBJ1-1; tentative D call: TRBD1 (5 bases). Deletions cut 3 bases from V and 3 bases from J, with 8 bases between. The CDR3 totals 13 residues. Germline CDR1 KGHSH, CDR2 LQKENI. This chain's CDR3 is CASSPRGDTEAFF. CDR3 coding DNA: TGTGCCAGCTCACCCCGGGGGGACACTGAAGCTTTCTTT.

The CDR3 here is CASSLVGDTGELFF. CDR3 nucleotides: TGTGCCAGCAGCTTAGTAGGGGACACCGGGGAGCTGTTTTTT. V is TRBV7-9 and J is TRBJ2-2, with D possibly matching TRBD1 (5 bases). The V end was cut by 1 base, the J end by 3 bases, with 6 bases between. This CDR3 has 14 residues. CDR1 and CDR2 (germline): SEHNR, FQNEAQ (reference sequence).

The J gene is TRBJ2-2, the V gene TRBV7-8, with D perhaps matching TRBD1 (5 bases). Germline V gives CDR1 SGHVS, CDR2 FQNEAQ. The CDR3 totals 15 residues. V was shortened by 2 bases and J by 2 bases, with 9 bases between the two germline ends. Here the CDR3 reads CASSLPGQNTGELFF. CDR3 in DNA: TGTGCCAGCAGCTTACCAGGGCAAAACACCGGGGAGCTGTTTTTT.

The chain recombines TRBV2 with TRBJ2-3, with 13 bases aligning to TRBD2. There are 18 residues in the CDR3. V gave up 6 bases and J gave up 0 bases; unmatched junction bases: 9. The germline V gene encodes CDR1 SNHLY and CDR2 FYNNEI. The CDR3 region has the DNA TGTGCCAGCAGCATGACTAGCGGGGGGCAAACTAGCACAGATACGCAGTATTTT. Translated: CASSMTSGGQTSTDTQYF.

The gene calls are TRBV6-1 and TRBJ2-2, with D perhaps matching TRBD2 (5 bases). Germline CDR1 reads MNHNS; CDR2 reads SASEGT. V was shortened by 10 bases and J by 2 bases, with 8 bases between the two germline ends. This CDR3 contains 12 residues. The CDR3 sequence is CAIGVNTGELFF. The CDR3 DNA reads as TGTGCCATCGGGGTCAACACCGGGGAGCTGTTTTTT.

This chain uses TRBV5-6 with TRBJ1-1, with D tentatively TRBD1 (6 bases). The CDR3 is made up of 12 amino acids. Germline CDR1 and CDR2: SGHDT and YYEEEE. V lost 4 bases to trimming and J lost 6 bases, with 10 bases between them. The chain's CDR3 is CASSQQGAEAFF. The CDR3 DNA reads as TGTGCCAGCAGCCAACAGGGTGCTGAAGCTTTCTTT.

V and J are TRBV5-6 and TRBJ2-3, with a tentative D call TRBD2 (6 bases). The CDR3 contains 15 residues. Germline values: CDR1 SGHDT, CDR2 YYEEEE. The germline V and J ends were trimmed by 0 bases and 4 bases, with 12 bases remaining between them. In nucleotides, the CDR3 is TGTGCCAGCAGCTTGGGGGGTCGACTAGCAGATACGCAGTATTTT. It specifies CASSLGGRLADTQYF.

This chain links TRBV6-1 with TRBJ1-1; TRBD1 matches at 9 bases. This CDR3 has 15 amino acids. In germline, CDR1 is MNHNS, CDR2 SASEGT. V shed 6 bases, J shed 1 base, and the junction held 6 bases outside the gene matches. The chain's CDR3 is CASRGQGMKNTEAFF. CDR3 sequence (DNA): TGTGCCAGCAGGGGACAGGGAATGAAGAACACTGAAGCTTTCTTT.

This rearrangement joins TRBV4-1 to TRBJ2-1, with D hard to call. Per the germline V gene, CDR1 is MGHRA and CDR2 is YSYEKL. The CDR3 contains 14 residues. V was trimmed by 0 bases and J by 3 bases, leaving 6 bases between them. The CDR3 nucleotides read TGCGCCAGCAGCCAAGAATCCGTCTACAATGAGCAGTTCTTC. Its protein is CASSQESVYNEQFF.

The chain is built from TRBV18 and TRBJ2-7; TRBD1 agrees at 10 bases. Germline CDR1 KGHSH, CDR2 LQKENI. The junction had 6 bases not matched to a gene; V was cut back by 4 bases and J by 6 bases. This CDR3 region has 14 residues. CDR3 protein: CASSLGTGAPEQYF. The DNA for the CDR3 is TGTGCCAGCTCACTCGGGACAGGGGCCCCCGAGCAGTACTTC.

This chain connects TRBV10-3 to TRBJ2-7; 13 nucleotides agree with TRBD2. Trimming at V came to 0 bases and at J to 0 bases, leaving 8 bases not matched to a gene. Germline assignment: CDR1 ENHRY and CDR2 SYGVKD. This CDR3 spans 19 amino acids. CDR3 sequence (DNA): TGTGCCATCAGTGAGTCTCAGACTAGCGGGGGGACCCGCTCCTACGAGCAGTACTTC. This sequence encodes CAISESQTSGGTRSYEQYF.

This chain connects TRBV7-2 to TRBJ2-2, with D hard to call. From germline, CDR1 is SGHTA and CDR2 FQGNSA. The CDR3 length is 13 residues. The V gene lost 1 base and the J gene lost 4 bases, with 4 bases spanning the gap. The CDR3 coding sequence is TGTGCCAGCAGCTTAGACGGCACCGGGGAGCTGTTTTTT. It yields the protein CASSLDGTGELFF.